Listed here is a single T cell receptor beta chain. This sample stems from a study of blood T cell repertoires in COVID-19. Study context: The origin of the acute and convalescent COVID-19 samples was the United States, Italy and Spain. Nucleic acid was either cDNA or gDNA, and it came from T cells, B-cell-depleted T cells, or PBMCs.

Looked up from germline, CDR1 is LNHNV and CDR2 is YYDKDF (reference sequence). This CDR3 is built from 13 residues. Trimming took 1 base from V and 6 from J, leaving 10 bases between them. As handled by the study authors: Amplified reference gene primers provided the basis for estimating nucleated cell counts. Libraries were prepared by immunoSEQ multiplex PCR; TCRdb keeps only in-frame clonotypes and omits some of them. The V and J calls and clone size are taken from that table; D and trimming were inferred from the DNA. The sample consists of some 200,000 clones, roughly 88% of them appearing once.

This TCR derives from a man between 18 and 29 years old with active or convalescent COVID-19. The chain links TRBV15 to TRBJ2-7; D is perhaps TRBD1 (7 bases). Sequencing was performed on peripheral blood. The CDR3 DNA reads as TGTGCCACCAGCAGAGCAGGGGGAGGCGAGCAGTACTTC. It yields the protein CATSRAGGGEQYF.